This TCR beta chain was recovered during a study of CD8 T cells in ankylosing spondylitis. General study points: Characteristic, it appeared, of ankylosing spondylitis blood was a TCR beta motif of 7 or 8 highly homologous variants. Matched synovial fluid from ankylosing spondylitis patients was reported to be enriched for disease-linked clones.

The ends lost 9 bases at V and 0 bases at J; junction bases unmatched: 5. The CDR3 consists of 14 residues. Germline CDR1 LNHDA, CDR2 SQIVND (reference sequence). This clonotype was seen many times. Its antigen is undetermined. Using its own MiXCR run on the 5' RACE reads, TCRdb lists one record per CDR3 protein. The repertoire holds some 240,000 distinct CDR3 sequences, about 7% seen once, with 13% to 15% in the top ten. Sequences were obtained from blood, either unsorted or a sorted T cell fraction (not recorded which). The rearrangement links TRBV19 to TRBJ1-1, with 9 bases lining up with TRBD1. This clonotype originated in a male donor with ankylosing spondylitis. The DNA of the CDR3 is TGTGCCAGCCTTGGACAGGGGTTGAACACTGAAGCTTTCTTT. This encodes CASLGQGLNTEAFF.